The rows below give T cell receptor beta chains drawn from one sample of a study of vaccination and CD4 T cells after COVID-19. No antigen has been identified for these receptors. TCRdb re-derived calls from the PCR reads in MiXCR, one entry per CDR3 protein. The table lists about 12,000 distinct CDR3 sequences, 75% of them singletons, with about a tenth in the top ten. The sequenced sample was CD4+ T cells from blood, cultured in vitro. These TCRs come from a human donor who had recovered from COVID-19. The CDR3 runs from the conserved cysteine through the conserved F or W. Only some rows state a clone size, as once, few, many or a class for expanded clones.

size: .; V: TRBV12-3/TRBV12-4; CDR3: CASSKPGHESYSNQPQHF
size: .; V: TRBV2; CDR3: CASSPGQGRTGELFF
size: .; V: TRBV20-1; CDR3: CSARRMGGGNQPQHF
size: .; V: TRBV20-1; CDR3: CSARDQAAGTDTQYF
size: .; V: TRBV19; CDR3: CASSLDRYYGYTF
size: .; V: TRBV6-2/TRBV6-3; CDR3: CASSVGTSGSDEQFF
size: .; V: TRBV27; CDR3: CASSLNRVVETLHF
size: medium-sized; V: TRBV7-2; CDR3: CASSLILDANYGYTF
size: .; V: TRBV29-1; CDR3: CSTDTGQAYTF
size: .; V: TRBV7-9; CDR3: CASRSGTGLQETQYF
size: .; V: TRBV2; CDR3: CASSDYRGLTDTQYF
size: .; V: TRBV20-1; CDR3: CSAGLGQGSGYTF
size: once; V: TRBV28; CDR3: CASSLRAGNTEAFF
size: .; V: TRBV24-1; CDR3: CATSASGPVEDQPQHF
size: few; V: TRBV7-2; CDR3: CASSRDRGRGGGTDTQYF
size: few; V: TRBV27; CDR3: CASRKSLYNSPLHF
size: .; V: TRBV19; CDR3: CASSKPAGTNYGYTF
size: few; V: TRBV28; CDR3: CASKGGNRRGYTF
size: once; V: TRBV7-3; CDR3: CASSFLSGELFF
size: .; V: TRBV20-1; CDR3: CSAPPRQYYGYTF
size: .; V: TRBV15; CDR3: CATSRGQGAGEKLFF
size: medium-sized; V: TRBV27; CDR3: CASSLGLSWRLTDTQYF
size: medium-sized; V: TRBV6-1; CDR3: CASSESVVHHYEQYF
size: .; V: TRBV19; CDR3: CASSIGGTGKDTQYF
size: .; V: TRBV7-9; CDR3: CASSFRAGTSTDTQYF
size: .; V: TRBV10-3; CDR3: CATTGMNTEAFF
size: few; V: TRBV6-1; CDR3: CASSEWGGWGNTIYF
size: .; V: TRBV6-4; CDR3: CASSDIWTDQPQHF
size: .; V: TRBV11-2; CDR3: CASSFRAGTGPSGANVLTF
size: .; V: TRBV6-1; CDR3: CACRQGVGTEAFF
size: .; V: TRBV20-1; CDR3: CSAREGSANTGELFF
size: .; V: TRBV28; CDR3: CASRPTFRLAGGEQYF
size: .; V: TRBV7-2; CDR3: CASSLRPGTGYNEQFF
size: few; V: TRBV25-1; CDR3: CASSIHTDTQYF
size: .; V: TRBV2; CDR3: CATVYDLATAYEQYF
size: .; V: TRBV5-1; CDR3: CASSLAVLDSLSNSPLHF
size: .; V: TRBV7-3; CDR3: CASSLGRQETQYF
size: .; V: TRBV29-1; CDR3: CSVYERGRETQYF
size: .; V: TRBV20-1; CDR3: CSVRNTGELFF
size: .; V: TRBV28; CDR3: CASRTGAGNQPQHF
size: .; V: TRBV7-3; CDR3: CASSPGLAPPAEQFF
size: few; V: TRBV6-2/TRBV6-3; CDR3: CASTLAGYNSPLHF
size: .; V: TRBV27; CDR3: CASSTTAQETISNQPQHF
size: .; V: TRBV4-1; CDR3: CASSQVRLTGGGGGNTIYF
size: .; V: TRBV15; CDR3: CATSQQGFNTEAFF
size: .; V: TRBV7-9; CDR3: CASSLQVPGLTYEQYF
size: few; V: TRBV20-1; CDR3: CSARLGNNQPQHF
size: .; V: TRBV27; CDR3: CASGRGGQKLGYTF
size: few; V: TRBV20-1; CDR3: CSGSRAAYSPLHF
size: .; V: TRBV11-3; CDR3: CASSSGVGDTQYF
size: .; V: TRBV27; CDR3: CASSLGRGRGGVYGYTF